These 26 T cell receptor beta chains were sequenced from one sample in a study of cytomegalovirus exposure and HLA in healthy donors. With 60 Vbeta and 13 Jbeta primers, the PCR was carried out. TCRdb's table, derived via immunoSEQ multiplex PCR, lists solely in-frame clones and lacks some. The profile shows 55,000 to 75,000 clones, almost 70% of them singletons. The specimen sequenced was PBMCs. These receptors originate from a man aged 35 to 55 in good health and CMV-seropositive.

In this sample, this clone turned up a few times. The chain combines TRBV11-3 with TRBJ2-7, with 7 bases fitting TRBD1. This CDR3 has 13 residues. The trim removed 5 bases at V and 10 bases at J, leaving 11 bases unmatched. Germline CDR1 reads SGHNT; CDR2 reads YENEEA. CDR3 sequence reads: CASSPGQRLKQYF. In DNA, the CDR3 is TGTGCCAGCAGCCCGGGACAGCGCTTGAAACAGTACTTC.

This clone was found a few times. This chain connects TRBV7-9 to TRBJ2-7; TRBD1 might be the D (5 bases). Germline V gene lookup returns CDR1 SEHNR and CDR2 FQNEAQ (reference sequence). Trimming shortened V by 1 base and J by 3 bases, and 13 bases separated the two germline ends. This CDR3 has 15 amino acids. The CDR3 protein is CASSLGGQVSYEQYF. The DNA for the CDR3 is TGTGCCAGCAGCTTAGGGGGCCAGGTTAGCTACGAGCAGTACTTC. Full variable domain (missing parts from reference TRBV7-9 and TRBJ2-7): DTGVSQNPRHKITKRGQNVTFRCDPISEHNRLYWYRQTLGQGPEFLTYFQNEAQLEKSRLLSDRFSAERPKGSFSTLEIQRTEQGDSAMYLCASSLGGQVSYEQYFGPGTRLTVT.

The chain employs TRBV28 and TRBJ2-7; TRBD2 agrees at 7 bases. CDR1 is MDHEN and CDR2 is SYDVKM in the germline V gene. This CDR3 is 13 amino acids long. J gave up 3 bases and V 6 bases, and 5 bases lay outside the gene matches. The CDR3 DNA reads TGTGCCAGCAGAGGGACTACCAACTACGAGCAGTACTTC. Residues: CASRGTTNYEQYF.

As DNA, the CDR3 is TGTGCCAGCAGTTATCGGGGGGACACGCAGTATTTT. Its protein is CASSYRGDTQYF. The rearrangement joins TRBV6-5 to TRBJ2-3; TRBD2 agrees at 7 bases. The ends lost 3 bases at V and 9 bases at J; junction bases unmatched: 3. This CDR3 is 12 amino acids long. Per the germline V gene, CDR1 is MNHEY and CDR2 is SVGAGI.

The V call is TRBV2, the J call TRBJ1-3, with D uncertain. Germline CDR1 reads SNHLY; CDR2 reads FYNNEI. The CDR3 extends over 13 amino acids. Trimming took 6 bases from V and 3 from J, leaving 9 bases between them. The CDR3: CASRPRVGNTIYF. CDR3 DNA: TGTGCCAGCAGACCGAGGGTTGGAAACACCATATATTTT. The full variable domain, in which reference TRBV2 and TRBJ1-3 provide the parts outside the CDR3, is EPEVTQTPSHQVTQMGQEVILRCVPISNHLYFYWYRQILGQKVEFLVSFYNNEISEKSEIFDDQFSVERPDGSNFTLKIRSTKLEDSAMYFCASRPRVGNTIYFGEGSWLTVV.

The chain links TRBV16 to TRBJ1-1; D call uncertain. Germline CDR1 reads KGHSY; CDR2 reads FQNENV. V shed 2 bases and J shed 4 bases, with 11 bases lying between them. This CDR3 spans 14 amino acids. CDR3 amino acids: CASSQQAIGTEAFF. The CDR3 bases are TGTGCCAGCAGCCAACAGGCCATCGGCACTGAAGCTTTCTTT.

This chain links TRBV6-5 with TRBJ1-5, with TRBD1 matching over 9 bases. J was trimmed by 2 bases and V by 6 bases; bases with no gene match: 5. The CDR3 contains 15 residues. The germline V gene encodes CDR1 MNHEY and CDR2 SVGAGI. The chain's CDR3 is CASRETGGGNQPQHF. CDR3 nucleotide sequence: TGTGCCAGCAGAGAGACAGGGGGTGGCAATCAGCCCCAGCATTTT.

The rearrangement uses TRBV6-1 and TRBJ2-7; weak D call: TRBD2 (5 bases). CDR1 is MNHNS and CDR2 is SASEGT in the germline V gene. Trimming left V 2 bases short and J 7 bases short, with 15 bases between. The CDR3 runs 14 residues. The CDR3 region is CASSESPYSGEQYF. The CDR3 coding sequence is TGTGCCAGCAGTGAATCCCCCTACTCGGGGGAGCAGTACTTC.

This chain connects TRBV7-9 to TRBJ2-1; 11 nucleotides match TRBD2. CDR1 and CDR2 from the germline V gene are SEHNR and FQNEAQ (reference sequence). The CDR3 is made up of 16 amino acids. V trimming: 5 bases; J trimming: 6 bases; junction bases outside the gene matches: 9. The DNA of the CDR3 is TGTGCCAGCAGCCTAGTTGGACTAGCGGGCCTCAATGAGCAGTTCTTC. Translation: CASSLVGLAGLNEQFF.

This chain links TRBV6-1 with TRBJ2-5; D possibly corresponds to TRBD2 (7 bases). Per the germline V gene, CDR1 is MNHNS and CDR2 is SASEGT. The length of the CDR3 is 15 residues. Trimming left V 10 bases short and J 5 bases short, with 23 bases between. CDR3 region: CATRREGGLMETQYF. The DNA of the CDR3 is TGTGCCACCAGGAGGGAGGGGGGGCTAATGGAGACCCAGTACTTC.

The rearrangement joins TRBV27 to TRBJ2-3, with 7 positions matching TRBD1. The junction had 13 bases not matched to a gene; V was cut back by 7 bases and J by 6 bases. The CDR3 has 15 amino acids. The germline V gene has CDR1 MNHEY and CDR2 SMNVEV (reference sequence). The CDR3: CASTSIYSRGDTQYF. Written as DNA, the CDR3 is TGTGCCAGCACCTCGATATATTCCAGGGGGGATACGCAGTATTTT.

This rearrangement joins TRBV25-1 to TRBJ2-7; 8 positions agree with TRBD1. This CDR3 is 12 amino acids long. Trimming at V came to 8 bases and at J to 2 bases, leaving 2 bases not matched to a gene. Looked up from germline, CDR1 is MGHDK and CDR2 is SYGVNS. CDR3 nucleotides: TGTGCCAGCCGGACAGGGACCTACGAGCAGTACTTC. Translation: CASRTGTYEQYF.

CDR3 sequence: CARAGTVSYNEQFF. CDR3 DNA sequence: TGTGCCCGGGCCGGGACAGTCTCCTACAATGAGCAGTTCTTC. The genes are TRBV30 and TRBJ2-1; TRBD1 matches 7 bases. The CDR3 has 14 amino acids. CDR1 is GTSNPN and CDR2 is SVGIG in the germline V gene (reference sequence). Trimming removed 8 bases from V and 0 bases from J; junction bases left unmatched: 7.

This clone came up once. The chain joins TRBV4-1 to TRBJ1-5; no clear D. The CDR3 runs to 17 residues. CDR1 and CDR2 (germline): MGHRA, YSYEKL. With 0 bases removed from V and 0 bases from J, the gap between germline ends came to 12 bases. This CDR3 reads CASSQDPYRHSNQPQHF. As DNA, the CDR3 is TGCGCCAGCAGCCAAGATCCGTACAGACATAGCAATCAGCCCCAGCATTTT.

The rearrangement links TRBV11-2 to TRBJ1-2, with D possibly matching TRBD1 (5 bases). The CDR3 is 13 amino acids. The V end was cut by 1 base, the J end by 13 bases, with 16 bases between. Germline V gene sequence: CDR1 SGHAT, CDR2 FQNNGV. CDR3 sequence reads: CASSLGGGISVTF. CDR3 nucleotides: TGTGCCAGCAGCTTAGGCGGGGGGATCTCCGTCACCTTC.

The J gene is TRBJ1-2, the V gene TRBV4-1, with D perhaps matching TRBD1 (5 bases). This CDR3 comprises 11 residues. With 6 bases removed from V and 8 bases from J, the gap between germline ends came to 10 bases. Germline lookup yields CDR1 MGHRA and CDR2 YSYEKL. The CDR3, as DNA: TGCGCCAGCAGTCCAGGGCGAGGCTACACCTTC. Amino acid sequence: CASSPGRGYTF.

This rearrangement joins TRBV4-2 to TRBJ2-7; 9 bases agree with TRBD1. The V gene's germline CDR1 is LGHNA and CDR2 YNFKEQ. The length of the CDR3 is 15 residues. V dropped 6 bases and J dropped 4; count of bases not matched to a gene: 10. CDR3 in DNA: TGTGCCAGCAGTAGGACCGGGACAGGGAAGTACGAGCAGTACTTC. Its protein is CASSRTGTGKYEQYF.

In this sample, this clone turned up once. The CDR3: CASIGQDRQPQHF. CDR3 in DNA: TGTGCCAGCATTGGCCAAGACAGGCAGCCCCAGCATTTT. The V gene is TRBV27, the J gene TRBJ1-5, with D possibly being TRBD1 (6 bases). Germline V gene sequence: CDR1 MNHEY, CDR2 SMNVEV (reference sequence). Between the trimmed V and J ends, which lost 7 bases and 7 bases, there was a span of 14 bases. CDR3 size: 13 residues.

This clone was seen a handful of times. The gene calls are TRBV6-6 and TRBJ2-7; TRBD1 is a possible D gene (5 bases). Germline CDR1 reads MNHNY; CDR2 reads SVGAGI (reference sequence). V was trimmed by 7 bases and J by 2 bases, leaving 12 bases between them. The CDR3 consists of 13 residues. The CDR3 sequence: CASKLAGPYEQYF. The DNA of the CDR3 is TGTGCCAGCAAGCTGGCAGGGCCCTACGAGCAGTACTTC.

In this sample, this clone turned up a few times. The chain uses TRBV19 and TRBJ2-3; 9 nucleotides align to TRBD1. Unmatched junction bases numbered 8, after V lost 3 bases and J lost 4 bases. Germline-derived CDR1 and CDR2 are LNHDA and SQIVND (reference sequence). The CDR3 consists of 16 residues. Here the CDR3 DNA reads TGTGCCAGTAGTATTAGGGTGACAGGGGGTGCAGATACGCAGTATTTT. Its protein product is CASSIRVTGGADTQYF.

This clone is labeled as medium-sized. This chain uses TRBV5-4 with TRBJ2-5; D unresolved. V lost 2 bases to trimming and J lost 4 bases, with 6 bases between them. The germline CDR1 and CDR2 sequences are SGHNT and YYREEE (reference sequence). The CDR3 is 12 residues long. Here the CDR3 DNA reads TGTGCCAGCAGCTTCCGGGTAGAGACCCAGTACTTC. As protein: CASSFRVETQYF.

The chain is built from TRBV9 and TRBJ2-6; D perhaps matches TRBD1 (6 bases). Germline CDR1 is SGDLS and CDR2 is YYNGEE. V lost 3 bases and J 1 base, leaving 14 bases between the germline ends. CDR3 length: 17 residues. CDR3 residues: CASSAPQGRSGANVLTF. CDR3 DNA sequence: TGTGCCAGCAGCGCCCCACAGGGTAGGTCTGGGGCCAACGTCCTGACTTTC. Variable domain in full (rest from reference TRBV9 and TRBJ2-6): DSGVTQTPKHLITATGQRVTLRCSPRSGDLSVYWYQQSLDQGLQFLIQYYNGEERAKGNILERFSAQQFPDLHSELNLSSLELGDSALYFCASSAPQGRSGANVLTFGAGSRLTVL.

The V call is TRBV30, the J call TRBJ2-5; D is ambiguous. The CDR3 covers 11 residues. The germline CDR1 and CDR2 sequences are GTSNPN and SVGIG (reference sequence). V was clipped by 5 bases and J by 1 base, with 5 bases between them. The CDR3 nucleotides read TGTGCCTGGCGGGTCCAAGAGACCCAGTACTTC. Protein: CAWRVQETQYF.

J is TRBJ2-3 and V is TRBV7-3; TRBD2 might be the D (6 bases). V was clipped by 7 bases and J by 2 bases, with 10 bases between them. Germline V gene sequence: CDR1 SGHTA, CDR2 FQGTGA. CDR3 length equals 13 residues. For the CDR3, the DNA is TGTGCCAGCAAAGGAGGGAACACAGATACGCAGTATTTT. As protein: CASKGGNTDTQYF.

This clone was seen a handful of times. V usage is TRBV30 and J usage is TRBJ1-4; TRBD1 is a possible D gene (5 bases). Trimming removed 3 bases at V and 5 bases at J, with 19 bases between. The CDR3 covers 16 residues. Germline-derived CDR1 and CDR2 are GTSNPN and SVGIG (reference sequence). CDR3 in DNA: TGTGCCTGGAGGCTGGGGGAGGCAGCCTCAAATGAAAAACTGTTTTTT. Amino acid sequence: CAWRLGEAASNEKLFF.

V is TRBV30 and J is TRBJ2-5; D possibly corresponds to TRBD2 (5 bases). With 5 bases removed from V and 5 bases from J, the gap between germline ends came to 15 bases. The germline V gene has CDR1 GTSNPN and CDR2 SVGIG (reference sequence). This CDR3 is 13 amino acids long. CDR3 coding DNA: TGTGCCTGGGGGCTAGGGAGTACGGAGACCCAGTACTTC. The encoded protein is CAWGLGSTETQYF.